This T cell receptor (beta chain) was captured by sequencing in a study of cytomegalovirus exposure and HLA in healthy donors. Study-level points and caveats: For cytomegalovirus status, the classifier reportedly gave diagnoses with high specificity and sensitivity. A later analysis reportedly found that, within productive TCRs, an Asian-associated ancestry cluster had fewer N-insertions than the mean observed across the approximately 700 donors.

PCR involved 60 Vbeta and 13 Jbeta primers. In the authors' methods: It was a later analysis that counted around 85 million unique TCR beta chains, of which roughly 11 million were shared. Method: immunoSEQ multiplex PCR; TCRdb's copy keeps in-frame clones and lacks some. From that table come the V and J calls and clone size; the DNA was used to work out D and trimming. The sample has 120,000 or so clones, roughly 80% seen once. The CDR3 loop spans 16 amino acids. From germline, CDR1 is SGDLS and CDR2 YYNGEE. The ends lost 0 bases at V and 2 bases at J; junction bases unmatched: 7. Worth noting for this clone: No antigen is known for it.

This TCR came from a woman in her 40s in good health and CMV-seropositive. The sequencing sample was made of PBMCs. The gene calls are TRBV9 and TRBJ2-7, with 8 bases aligning to TRBD2. The CDR3 sequence: CASSVGLGTSTYEQYF. DNA for the CDR3: TGTGCCAGCAGCGTAGGATTGGGGACTAGTACCTACGAGCAGTACTTC.